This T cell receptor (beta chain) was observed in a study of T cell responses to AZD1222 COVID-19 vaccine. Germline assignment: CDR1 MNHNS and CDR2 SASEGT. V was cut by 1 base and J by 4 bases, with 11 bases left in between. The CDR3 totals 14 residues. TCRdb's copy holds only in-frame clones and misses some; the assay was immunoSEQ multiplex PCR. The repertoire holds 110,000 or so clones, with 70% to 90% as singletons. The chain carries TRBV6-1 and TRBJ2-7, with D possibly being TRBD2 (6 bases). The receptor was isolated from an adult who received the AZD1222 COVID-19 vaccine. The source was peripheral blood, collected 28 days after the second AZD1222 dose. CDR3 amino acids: CASSEVGLRYEQYF. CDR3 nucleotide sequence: TGTGCCAGCAGTGAAGTGGGACTCCGGTACGAGCAGTACTTC.